A single sample is the source of the 5 T cell receptor beta chains below, sequenced in a study of CD8 T cells in Susac syndrome. The RNA, roughly 0.45 to 1 ug, was put through reverse transcription using random hexamers. TCRdb processed the immunoSEQ multiplex PCR reads anew with MiXCR; each CDR3 protein has one entry. The sample comprises approximately 150,000 distinct CDR3 sequences, roughly 95% of which are singletons, and 0.13% rests with the top ten. Material for sequencing was CD4+ T cells from PBMCs. These TCRs come from a human donor in good health.

The chain combines TRBV20-1 with TRBJ2-5; 9 positions match TRBD2. CDR3 length equals 15 residues. Germline CDR1 and CDR2: DFQATT and SNEGSKA (reference sequence). Trimming cost V 6 bases and J 2 bases; bases outside gene matches: 10. The DNA of the CDR3 is TGCAGTGCCCCCCCGGCTAGCGGGGTTCAAGAGACCCAGTACTTC. It is translated as CSAPPASGVQETQYF.

The CDR3 region has the DNA TGTGCCAGCAGTGAACAGACAGGATCCTACGAGCAGTACTTC. Encoded protein: CASSEQTGSYEQYF. The gene calls are TRBV25-1 and TRBJ2-7, with D perhaps TRBD1 (6 bases). Trimming stripped 2 bases from V and 1 base from J, with 9 bases between. CDR3 size: 14 residues. Germline V gives CDR1 MGHDK, CDR2 SYGVNS.

V and J are TRBV5-1 and TRBJ2-5, with 13 bases matching TRBD2. Trimming removed 3 bases from V and 7 bases from J; junction bases left unmatched: 15. From germline, CDR1 is SGHRS and CDR2 YFSETQ. The CDR3 spans 18 residues. CDR3 sequence (DNA): TGCGCCAGCAGCTCCTTACCCGGACTAGCGGGGGTCTCGGGGACCCAGTACTTC. This codes for CASSSLPGLAGVSGTQYF.

The J gene is TRBJ1-6, the V gene TRBV20-1; D might be TRBD1 (5 bases). Germline CDR1 is DFQATT and CDR2 is SNEGSKA (reference sequence). Deletions cut 1 base from V and 5 bases from J, with 12 bases between. This CDR3 spans 15 amino acids. For the CDR3, the DNA is TGCAGTGCTAGAGCCTGGGACGGAAATAATTCACCCCTCCACTTT. This sequence encodes CSARAWDGNNSPLHF.

The chain is built from TRBV7-9 and TRBJ1-3; a possible D gene is TRBD1 (5 bases). V lost 4 bases, J lost 2 bases, and 9 bases lay in between. Germline CDR1 is SEHNR and CDR2 is FQNEAQ (reference sequence). This CDR3 contains 14 residues. The CDR3 region is CASSSDRPGNTIYF. The DNA for the CDR3 is TGTGCCAGCAGCTCCGACAGACCTGGAAACACCATATATTTT.